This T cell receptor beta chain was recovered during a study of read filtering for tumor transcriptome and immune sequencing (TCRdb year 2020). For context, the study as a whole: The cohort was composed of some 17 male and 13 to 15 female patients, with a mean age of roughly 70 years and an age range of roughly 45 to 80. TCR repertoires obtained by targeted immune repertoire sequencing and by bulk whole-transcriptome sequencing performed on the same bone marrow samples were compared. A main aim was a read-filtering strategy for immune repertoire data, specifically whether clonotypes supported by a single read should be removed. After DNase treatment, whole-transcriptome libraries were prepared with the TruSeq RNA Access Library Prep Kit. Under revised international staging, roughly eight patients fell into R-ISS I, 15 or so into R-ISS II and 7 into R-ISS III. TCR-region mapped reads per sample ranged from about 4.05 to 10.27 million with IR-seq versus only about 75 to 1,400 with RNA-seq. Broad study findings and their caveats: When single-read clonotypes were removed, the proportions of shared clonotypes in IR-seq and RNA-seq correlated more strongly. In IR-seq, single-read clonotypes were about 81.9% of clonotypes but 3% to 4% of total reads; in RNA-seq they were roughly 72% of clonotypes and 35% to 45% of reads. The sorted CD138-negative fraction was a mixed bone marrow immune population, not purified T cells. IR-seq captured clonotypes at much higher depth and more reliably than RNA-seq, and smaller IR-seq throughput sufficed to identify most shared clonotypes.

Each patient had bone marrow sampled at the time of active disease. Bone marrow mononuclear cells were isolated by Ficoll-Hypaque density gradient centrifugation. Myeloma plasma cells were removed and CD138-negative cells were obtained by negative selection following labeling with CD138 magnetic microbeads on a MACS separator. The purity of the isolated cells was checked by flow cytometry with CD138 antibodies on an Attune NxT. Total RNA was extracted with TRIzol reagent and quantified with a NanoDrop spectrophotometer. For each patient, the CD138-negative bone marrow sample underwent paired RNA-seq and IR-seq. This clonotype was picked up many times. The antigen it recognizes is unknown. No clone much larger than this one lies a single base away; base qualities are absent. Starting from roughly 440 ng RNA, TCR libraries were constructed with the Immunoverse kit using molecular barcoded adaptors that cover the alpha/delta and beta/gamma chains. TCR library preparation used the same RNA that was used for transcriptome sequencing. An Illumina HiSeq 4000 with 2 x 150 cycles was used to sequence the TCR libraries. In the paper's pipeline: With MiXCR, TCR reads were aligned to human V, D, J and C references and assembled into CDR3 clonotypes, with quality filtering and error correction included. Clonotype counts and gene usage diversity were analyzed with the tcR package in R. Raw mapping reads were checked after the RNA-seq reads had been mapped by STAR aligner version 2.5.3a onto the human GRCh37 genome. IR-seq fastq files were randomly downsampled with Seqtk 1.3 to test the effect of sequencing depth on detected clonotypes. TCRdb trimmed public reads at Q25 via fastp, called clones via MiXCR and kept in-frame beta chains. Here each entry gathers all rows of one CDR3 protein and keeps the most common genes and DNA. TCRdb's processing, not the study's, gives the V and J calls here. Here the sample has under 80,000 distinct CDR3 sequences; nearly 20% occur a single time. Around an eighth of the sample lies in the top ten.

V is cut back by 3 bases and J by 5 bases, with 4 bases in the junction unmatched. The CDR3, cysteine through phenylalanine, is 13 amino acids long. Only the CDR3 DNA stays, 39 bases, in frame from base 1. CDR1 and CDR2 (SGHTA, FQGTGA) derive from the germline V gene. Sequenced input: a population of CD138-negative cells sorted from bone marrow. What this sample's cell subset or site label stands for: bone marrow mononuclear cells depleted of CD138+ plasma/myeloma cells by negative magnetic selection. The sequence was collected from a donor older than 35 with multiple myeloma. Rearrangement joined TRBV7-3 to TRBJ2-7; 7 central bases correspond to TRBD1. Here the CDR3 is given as CASSFGTENEQYF. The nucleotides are TGTGCCAGCAGCTTCGGGACAGAAAACGAGCAGTACTTC.